Listed below are T cell receptor beta chains from one sample, sequenced in a study of cytomegalovirus exposure and HLA in healthy donors. Measured with immunoSEQ multiplex PCR; TCRdb has only the in-frame clones, and not every one. The data hold 73,000 or so clones, with around three quarters observed a single time. The specimen was PBMCs. Receptors originate from a man aged 50-60 years in good health and CMV-seronegative. CDR3s include the opening cysteine and the closing phenylalanine or tryptophan. The D gene is left open where the match is weak. Not every row has a clone size; where given, it reads once, few, many or a size class.

clone size: few; D gene: TRBD1; J gene: TRBJ2-7; V gene: TRBV5-6; CDR3 DNA: TGTGCCAGCAGCTTGCTAACAGGGGGTAGGTTTTACGAGCAGTACTTC; CDR3 protein: CASSLLTGGRFYEQYF
clone size: -; D gene: TRBD2; J gene: TRBJ2-3; V gene: TRBV5-4; CDR3 DNA: TGTGCCAGCAGCTTGGCGGGAGGAGATACGCAGTATTTT; CDR3 protein: CASSLAGGDTQYF
clone size: few; D gene: TRBD1; J gene: TRBJ1-1; V gene: TRBV6-4; CDR3 DNA: TGTGCCAGCAGTGACTCGACAGGGGCCTCTAAAGCTTTCTTT; CDR3 protein: CASSDSTGASKAFF
clone size: -; D gene: -; J gene: TRBJ1-3; V gene: TRBV5-1; CDR3 DNA: TGCGCCAGCAGCGTGGACAGCAGCTCTGGAAACACCATATATTTT; CDR3 protein: CASSVDSSSGNTIYF
clone size: -; D gene: TRBD1; J gene: TRBJ2-7; V gene: TRBV7-6; CDR3 DNA: TGTGCCAGCAGCCGCATTGGACAGGGTTACGAGCAGTACTTC; CDR3 protein: CASSRIGQGYEQYF
clone size: -; D gene: TRBD2; J gene: TRBJ2-1; V gene: TRBV7-3; CDR3 DNA: TGTGCCAGCAGCCACCGTAGCGGGGGGGCATCTGAGCAGTTCTTC; CDR3 protein: CASSHRSGGASEQFF
clone size: -; D gene: -; J gene: TRBJ2-2; V gene: TRBV27; CDR3 DNA: TGTGCCAGCAGTCCCAGGACAACCGGGGAGCTGTTTTTT; CDR3 protein: CASSPRTTGELFF
clone size: -; D gene: -; J gene: TRBJ1-3; V gene: TRBV5-4; CDR3 DNA: TGTGCCAGCAGCTTGGGGGGGCAGAGCTCTGGAAACACCATATATTTT; CDR3 protein: CASSLGGQSSGNTIYF
clone size: -; D gene: -; J gene: TRBJ2-7; V gene: TRBV28; CDR3 DNA: TGTGCCAGCACCACATTCCGGGGAACCTACGAGCAGTACTTC; CDR3 protein: CASTTFRGTYEQYF
clone size: few; D gene: -; J gene: TRBJ1-1; V gene: TRBV5-6; CDR3 DNA: TGTGCCAGCAGCTTAAGACAGGCGACCACTGAAGCTTTCTTT; CDR3 protein: CASSLRQATTEAFF
clone size: -; D gene: -; J gene: TRBJ1-2; V gene: TRBV7-2; CDR3 DNA: TGTGCCAGCAGCTTAAATATCCGCGGTGGCTACACCTTC; CDR3 protein: CASSLNIRGGYTF
clone size: once; D gene: TRBD1; J gene: TRBJ1-5; V gene: TRBV6-1; CDR3 DNA: TGTGCCAGCAGACTGGACAGGGCTAGCAATCAGCCCCAGCATTTT; CDR3 protein: CASRLDRASNQPQHF
clone size: -; D gene: -; J gene: TRBJ1-4; V gene: TRBV2; CDR3 DNA: TGTGCCAGCAGTGAATTCCTCCAGTCGACTAATGAAAAACTGTTTTTT; CDR3 protein: CASSEFLQSTNEKLFF
clone size: -; D gene: TRBD1; J gene: TRBJ1-6; V gene: TRBV6-5; CDR3 DNA: TGTGCCAGCAGGGGACAGGGGTTTACTTCACCCCTCCACTTT; CDR3 protein: CASRGQGFTSPLHF
clone size: once; D gene: -; J gene: TRBJ2-7; V gene: TRBV7-9; CDR3 DNA: TGTGCCAGCAGCTTAAATGGACACCTGTTAGAAGAGCAGTACTTC; CDR3 protein: CASSLNGHLLEEQYF
clone size: -; D gene: -; J gene: TRBJ2-5; V gene: TRBV29-1; CDR3 DNA: TGCAGCGTTGAAGACACCCCGGGGGAGACCCAGTACTTC; CDR3 protein: CSVEDTPGETQYF
clone size: -; D gene: TRBD2; J gene: TRBJ2-2; V gene: TRBV28; CDR3 DNA: TGTGCCAGCAGTTTGACCCCTTGGACTAGCGGGAGCGAGAACACCGGGGAGCTGTTTTTT; CDR3 protein: CASSLTPWTSGSENTGELFF
clone size: few; D gene: -; J gene: TRBJ2-3; V gene: TRBV7-7; CDR3 DNA: TGTGCTAGCAGCCCAGACTTGGCAGATACGCAGTATTTT; CDR3 protein: CASSPDLADTQYF
clone size: -; D gene: -; J gene: TRBJ2-2; V gene: TRBV11-2; CDR3 DNA: TGTGCCAGCAGCTCCCGCTGGCAGAACACCGGGGAGCTGTTTTTT; CDR3 protein: CASSSRWQNTGELFF
clone size: -; D gene: TRBD2; J gene: TRBJ2-3; V gene: TRBV27; CDR3 DNA: TGTGCCAGCAGTTATAGCGGGAGGCCCACAGATACGCAGTATTTT; CDR3 protein: CASSYSGRPTDTQYF
clone size: -; D gene: -; J gene: TRBJ1-1; V gene: TRBV5-5; CDR3 DNA: TGTGCCAGCAGCTTGTTCGGGGGGGCGAACACTGAAGCTTTCTTT; CDR3 protein: CASSLFGGANTEAFF
clone size: few; D gene: TRBD1; J gene: TRBJ1-2; V gene: TRBV6-1; CDR3 DNA: TGTGCCAGCAGGAACCGGGACAGGGTTGACGGCTACACCTTC; CDR3 protein: CASRNRDRVDGYTF
clone size: -; D gene: -; J gene: TRBJ1-2; V gene: TRBV6-1; CDR3 DNA: TGTGCCAGCAGTGAAGCGGCGGGGTTGGGCAACTATGGCTACACCTTC; CDR3 protein: CASSEAAGLGNYGYTF
clone size: -; D gene: TRBD2; J gene: TRBJ2-7; V gene: TRBV18; CDR3 DNA: TGTGCCAGCTCACCTGGACTAGCCCCCGAGCAGTACTTC; CDR3 protein: CASSPGLAPEQYF
clone size: -; D gene: TRBD1; J gene: TRBJ2-7; V gene: TRBV28; CDR3 DNA: TGTGCCAGCAGTCCCGTAAGGGACAGCAGGTACGAGCAGTACTTC; CDR3 protein: CASSPVRDSRYEQYF
clone size: -; D gene: TRBD1; J gene: TRBJ1-2; V gene: TRBV19; CDR3 DNA: TGTGCCAGTAGTCCTACCAGGGACAGGGGATTCGGGCTGGGGGGCTACACCTTC; CDR3 protein: CASSPTRDRGFGLGGYTF
clone size: -; D gene: -; J gene: TRBJ1-4; V gene: TRBV30; CDR3 DNA: TGTGCCTGGAGTTTGACAGTCGTCGGAGAAAAACTGTTTTTT; CDR3 protein: CAWSLTVVGEKLFF
clone size: -; D gene: -; J gene: TRBJ1-6; V gene: TRBV5-1; CDR3 DNA: TGCGCCAGCAGCCCCGGGGAGGGGCAAAACCCGTCACCCCTCCACTTT; CDR3 protein: CASSPGEGQNPSPLHF
clone size: -; D gene: -; J gene: TRBJ2-5; V gene: TRBV27; CDR3 DNA: TGTGCCAGCAGTTTTATAGCCGGTCGGGAGACCCAGTACTTC; CDR3 protein: CASSFIAGRETQYF
clone size: -; D gene: -; J gene: TRBJ1-1; V gene: TRBV14; CDR3 DNA: TGTGCCAGCAGCTTTCGACACCTTTCTACGAACACTGAAGCTTTCTTT; CDR3 protein: CASSFRHLSTNTEAFF
clone size: -; D gene: -; J gene: TRBJ1-3; V gene: TRBV29-1; CDR3 DNA: TGCAGCGTCGACAACGACTCTGGAAACACCATATATTTT; CDR3 protein: CSVDNDSGNTIYF
clone size: few; D gene: TRBD2; J gene: TRBJ2-1; V gene: TRBV27; CDR3 DNA: TGTGCCAGCAGTCGGACTAGCGGGGGGGTCAATGAGCAGTTCTTC; CDR3 protein: CASSRTSGGVNEQFF
clone size: -; D gene: TRBD1; J gene: TRBJ1-2; V gene: TRBV10-3; CDR3 DNA: TGTGCCATCAAACCGGACAGGGAAGGAGGCTACACCTTC; CDR3 protein: CAIKPDREGGYTF
clone size: -; D gene: TRBD1; J gene: TRBJ2-1; V gene: TRBV27; CDR3 DNA: TGTGCCAGCAGTCCACAGGGGGTTTCCTACAATGAGCAGTTCTTC; CDR3 protein: CASSPQGVSYNEQFF
clone size: -; D gene: -; J gene: TRBJ1-5; V gene: TRBV27; CDR3 DNA: TGTGCCAGCGGTGCAGGCACGACAAATCAGCCCCAGCATTTT; CDR3 protein: CASGAGTTNQPQHF
clone size: once; D gene: TRBD1; J gene: TRBJ1-2; V gene: TRBV11-2; CDR3 DNA: TGTGCCAGCAGCTCCGTCACAGGGGGCTGGTCTGGCTACACCTTC; CDR3 protein: CASSSVTGGWSGYTF
clone size: -; D gene: TRBD1; J gene: TRBJ1-2; V gene: TRBV7-2; CDR3 DNA: TGTGCCAGCAGCTCGGGACAGGTCCCATATGGCTACACCTTC; CDR3 protein: CASSSGQVPYGYTF
clone size: -; D gene: -; J gene: TRBJ1-2; V gene: TRBV27; CDR3 DNA: TGTGCCAGCAGTTCCCACAGGGCAATTGACTATGGCTACACCTTC; CDR3 protein: CASSSHRAIDYGYTF
clone size: -; D gene: TRBD1; J gene: TRBJ1-5; V gene: TRBV4-1; CDR3 DNA: TGCGCCAGCAGCCGAACAGGGGTCTATCAGCCCCAGCATTTT; CDR3 protein: CASSRTGVYQPQHF
clone size: once; D gene: -; J gene: TRBJ1-1; V gene: TRBV10-2; CDR3 DNA: TGCGCCAGCAGTGAGAGGGGTAGCACTGAAGCTTTCTTT; CDR3 protein: CASSERGSTEAFF
clone size: few; D gene: -; J gene: TRBJ1-5; V gene: TRBV6-1; CDR3 DNA: TGTGCCAGCAGTACAATTAGCAATCAGCCCCAGCATTTT; CDR3 protein: CASSTISNQPQHF